This T cell receptor beta chain was profiled in a study of immune evolution from preneoplasia to lung adenocarcinoma. TCRdb's table, derived via immunoSEQ multiplex PCR, lists solely in-frame clones and lacks some. Here the sample spans about 9,500 clones, around 79% being singletons. Resections took place in Japan or China from about 2013 to 2018. Macro-dissection enriched premalignant or tumor cells before nucleic acid extraction. This clone was seen once. Its antigen is not identified. Germline V gene lookup returns CDR1 MGHRA and CDR2 YSYEKL. Trimming removed 6 bases at V and 3 bases at J, with 5 bases between. The CDR3 runs 11 residues. Study results and caveats: From normal lung to invasive adenocarcinoma, top clone frequencies appeared to decrease. T cell clonality was higher in KRAS-mutant than EGFR-mutant or wild-type nodules.

This receptor was identified in a donor older than 65 with lung adenocarcinoma. The specimen sequenced was FFPE minimally invasive lung adenocarcinoma tissue. The rearrangement uses TRBV4-1 and TRBJ1-1; no clear D gene. The CDR3 sequence: CASSRDTEAFF. Here the CDR3 DNA reads TGCGCCAGCAGTCGCGACACTGAAGCTTTCTTT.